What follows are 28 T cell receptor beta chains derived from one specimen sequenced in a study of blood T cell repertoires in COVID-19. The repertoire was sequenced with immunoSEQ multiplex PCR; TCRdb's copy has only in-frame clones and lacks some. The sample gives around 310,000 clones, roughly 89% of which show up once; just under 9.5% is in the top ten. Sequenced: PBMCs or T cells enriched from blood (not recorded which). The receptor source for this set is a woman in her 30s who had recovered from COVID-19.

CDR3 sequence (DNA): TGTGCCAGTAGTATAGGGTGGGGGCTTAGCAATCAGCCCCAGCATTTT. This translates into CASSIGWGLSNQPQHF. V and J are TRBV19 and TRBJ1-5, with a weak D call TRBD1 (6 bases). CDR1 is LNHDA, CDR2 SQIVND, per germline (reference sequence). Trimming left V 1 base short and J 0 bases short, with 10 bases between. This CDR3 spans 16 amino acids.

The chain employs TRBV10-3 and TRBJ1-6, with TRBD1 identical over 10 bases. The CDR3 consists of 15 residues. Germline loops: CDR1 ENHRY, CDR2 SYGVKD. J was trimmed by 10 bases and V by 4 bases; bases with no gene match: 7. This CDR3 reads CAISVRTGGDSPLHF. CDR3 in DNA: TGTGCCATCAGTGTCAGGACAGGGGGTGACTCACCCCTCCACTTT.

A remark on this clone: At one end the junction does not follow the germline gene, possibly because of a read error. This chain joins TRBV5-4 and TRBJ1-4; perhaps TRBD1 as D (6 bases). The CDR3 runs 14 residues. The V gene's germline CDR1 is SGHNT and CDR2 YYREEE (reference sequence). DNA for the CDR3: TGTGCCAGCAGCCCAAGCCCACAGGGCTATTCTACGATTTTT. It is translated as CASSPSPQGYSTIF.

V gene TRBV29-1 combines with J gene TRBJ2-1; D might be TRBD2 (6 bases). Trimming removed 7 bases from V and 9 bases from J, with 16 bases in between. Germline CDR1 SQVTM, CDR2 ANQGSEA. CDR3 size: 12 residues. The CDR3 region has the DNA TGCAGCGCCCGGCGGGGAAGTCCTGAGCAGTTCTTC. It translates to CSARRGSPEQFF.

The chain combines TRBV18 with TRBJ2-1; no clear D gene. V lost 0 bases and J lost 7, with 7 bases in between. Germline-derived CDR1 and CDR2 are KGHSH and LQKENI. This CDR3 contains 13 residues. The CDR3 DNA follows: TGTGCCAGCTCACCACCTAACGGTAATGAGCAGTTCTTC. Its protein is CASSPPNGNEQFF.

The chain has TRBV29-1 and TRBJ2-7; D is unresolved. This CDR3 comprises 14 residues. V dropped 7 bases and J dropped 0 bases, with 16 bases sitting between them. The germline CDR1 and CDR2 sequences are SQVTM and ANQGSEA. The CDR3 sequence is CSAGVLTLSYEQYF. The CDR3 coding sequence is TGCAGCGCCGGAGTACTGACCCTCTCCTACGAGCAGTACTTC.

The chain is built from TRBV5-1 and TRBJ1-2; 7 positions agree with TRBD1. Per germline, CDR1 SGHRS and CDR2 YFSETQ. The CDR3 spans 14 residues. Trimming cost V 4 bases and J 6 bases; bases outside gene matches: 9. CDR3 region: CASSLRQGQDGYTF. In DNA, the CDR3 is TGCGCCAGCAGCCTAAGACAGGGTCAGGATGGCTACACCTTC. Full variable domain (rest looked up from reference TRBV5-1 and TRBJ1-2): KAGVTQTPRYLIKTRGQQVTLSCSPISGHRSVSWYQQTPGQGLQFLFEYFSETQRNKGNFPGRFSGRQFSNSRSEMNVSTLELGDSALYLCASSLRQGQDGYTFGSGTRLTVV.

CDR3 DNA sequence: TGTGCCAGCAGCGTAGATTTGCCAGGGAGGGGCACAGATACGCAGTATTTT. Protein product: CASSVDLPGRGTDTQYF. V gene TRBV9 combines with J gene TRBJ2-3, with 7 bases matching TRBD2. In germline, CDR1 is SGDLS, CDR2 YYNGEE. Trimming at V came to 0 bases and at J to 1 base, leaving 8 bases not matched to a gene. The CDR3 length is 17 residues.

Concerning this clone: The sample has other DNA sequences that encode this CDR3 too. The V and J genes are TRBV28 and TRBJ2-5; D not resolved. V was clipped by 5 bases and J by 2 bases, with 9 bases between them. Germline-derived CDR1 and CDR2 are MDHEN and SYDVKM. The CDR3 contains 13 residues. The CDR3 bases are TGTGCCAGCAGTCTAACTAATCAAGAGACCCAGTACTTC. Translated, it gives CASSLTNQETQYF.

The CDR3 loop reads CASRGQVATNEKLFF. The CDR3 region has the DNA TGTGCCAGCAGGGGACAGGTAGCAACTAATGAAAAACTGTTTTTT. The rearrangement uses TRBV11-2 and TRBJ1-4; TRBD1 matches 8 bases. The V and J ends lost 6 bases and 0 bases, in that order; junction bases with no gene match: 3. CDR1 and CDR2 (germline): SGHAT, FQNNGV. The CDR3 extends over 15 amino acids.

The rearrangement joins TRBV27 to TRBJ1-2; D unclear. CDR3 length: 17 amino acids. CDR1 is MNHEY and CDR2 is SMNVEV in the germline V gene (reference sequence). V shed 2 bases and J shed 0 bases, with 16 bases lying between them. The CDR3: CASSLVYTTEPNYGYTF. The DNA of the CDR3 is TGTGCCAGCAGTTTAGTATACACCACAGAACCTAACTATGGCTACACCTTC.

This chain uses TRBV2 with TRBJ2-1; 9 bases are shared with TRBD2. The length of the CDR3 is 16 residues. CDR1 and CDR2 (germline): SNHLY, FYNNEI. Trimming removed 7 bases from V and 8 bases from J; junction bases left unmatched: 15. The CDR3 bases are TGTGCCAGCACTCAGAAGGGTCTAGCGGGAAGGTATGAGCAGTTCTTC. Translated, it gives CASTQKGLAGRYEQFF.

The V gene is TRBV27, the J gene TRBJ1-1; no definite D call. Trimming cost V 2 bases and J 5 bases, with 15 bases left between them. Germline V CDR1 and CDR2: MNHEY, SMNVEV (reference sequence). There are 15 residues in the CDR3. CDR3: CASSLQQRGLTEAFF. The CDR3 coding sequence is TGTGCCAGCAGTTTACAACAGCGGGGTTTGACTGAAGCTTTCTTT.

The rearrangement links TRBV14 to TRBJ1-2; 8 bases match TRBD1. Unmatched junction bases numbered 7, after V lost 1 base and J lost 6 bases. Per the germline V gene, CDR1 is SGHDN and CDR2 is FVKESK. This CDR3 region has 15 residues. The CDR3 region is CASSQADRGRDGYTF. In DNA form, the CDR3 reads TGTGCCAGCAGCCAAGCAGACAGGGGTCGGGATGGCTACACCTTC.

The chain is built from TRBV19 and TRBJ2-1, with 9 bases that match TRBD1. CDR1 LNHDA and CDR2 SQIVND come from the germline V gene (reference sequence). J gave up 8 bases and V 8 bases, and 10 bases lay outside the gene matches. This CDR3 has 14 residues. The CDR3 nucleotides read TGTGCCAGTGGGGGGGGACAGGGTACGGATGAGCAGTTCTTC. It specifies CASGGGQGTDEQFF.

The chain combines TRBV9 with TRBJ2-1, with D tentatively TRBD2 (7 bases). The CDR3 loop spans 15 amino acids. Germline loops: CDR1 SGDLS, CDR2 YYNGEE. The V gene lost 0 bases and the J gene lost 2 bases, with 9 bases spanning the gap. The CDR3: CASSVGGGTYNEQFF. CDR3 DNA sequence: TGTGCCAGCAGCGTAGGCGGGGGCACCTACAATGAGCAGTTCTTC.

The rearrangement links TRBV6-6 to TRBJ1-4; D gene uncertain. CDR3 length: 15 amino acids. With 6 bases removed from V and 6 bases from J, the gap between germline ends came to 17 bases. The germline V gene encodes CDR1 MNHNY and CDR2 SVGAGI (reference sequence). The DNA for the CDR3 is TGTGCCAGCAGATCGAGCGGGGTGAAGGATGAAAAACTGTTTTTT. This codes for CASRSSGVKDEKLFF.

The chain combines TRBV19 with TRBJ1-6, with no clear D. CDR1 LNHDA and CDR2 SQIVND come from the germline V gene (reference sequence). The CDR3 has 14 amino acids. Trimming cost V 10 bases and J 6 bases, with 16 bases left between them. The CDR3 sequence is CATSLGNSNSPLHF. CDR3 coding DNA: TGTGCCACCTCTTTAGGAAACAGTAATTCACCCCTCCACTTT.

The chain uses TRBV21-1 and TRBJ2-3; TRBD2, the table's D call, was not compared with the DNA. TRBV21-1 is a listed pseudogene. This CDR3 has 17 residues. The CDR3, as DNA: TGTGCCAGCAGCAAAGAAACGACTAGCGGGAGCACAGATACGCAGTATTTT. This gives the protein CASSKETTSGSTDTQYF.

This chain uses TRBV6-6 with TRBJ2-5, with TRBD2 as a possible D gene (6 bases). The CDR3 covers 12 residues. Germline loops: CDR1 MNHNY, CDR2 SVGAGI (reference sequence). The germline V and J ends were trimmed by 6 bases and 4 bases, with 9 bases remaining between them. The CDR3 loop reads CASRTSLETQYF. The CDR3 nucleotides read TGTGCCAGCAGAACTAGCCTAGAGACCCAGTACTTC.

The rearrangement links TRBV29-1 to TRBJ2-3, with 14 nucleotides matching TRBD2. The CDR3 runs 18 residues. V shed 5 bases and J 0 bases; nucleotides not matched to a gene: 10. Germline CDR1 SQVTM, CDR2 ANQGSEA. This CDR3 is CSVRKGTSGRKSTDTQYF. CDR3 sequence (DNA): TGCAGCGTTAGGAAGGGGACTAGCGGGAGAAAAAGCACAGATACGCAGTATTTT.

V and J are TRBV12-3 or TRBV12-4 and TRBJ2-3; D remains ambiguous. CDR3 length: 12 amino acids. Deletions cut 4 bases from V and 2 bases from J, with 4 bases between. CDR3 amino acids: CASSSFTDTQYF. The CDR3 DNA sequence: TGTGCCAGCAGTTCCTTCACAGATACGCAGTATTTT.

The CDR3 is CASMFVAGGGETQYF. The CDR3 DNA is TGTGCCAGCATGTTCGTAGCAGGGGGCGGTGAGACCCAGTACTTC. V usage is TRBV27 and J usage is TRBJ2-5; 8 nucleotides match TRBD1. This CDR3 has 15 residues. V was clipped by 7 bases and J by 5 bases; unmatched bases: 12. Germline values: CDR1 MNHEY, CDR2 SMNVEV (reference sequence).

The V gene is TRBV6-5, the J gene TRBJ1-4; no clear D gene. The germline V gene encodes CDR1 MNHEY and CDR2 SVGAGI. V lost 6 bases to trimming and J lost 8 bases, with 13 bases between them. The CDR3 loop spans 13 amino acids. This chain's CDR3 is CASSLFSSEKLFF. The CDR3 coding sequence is TGTGCCAGCAGCCTATTTAGTAGCGAAAAACTGTTTTTT.

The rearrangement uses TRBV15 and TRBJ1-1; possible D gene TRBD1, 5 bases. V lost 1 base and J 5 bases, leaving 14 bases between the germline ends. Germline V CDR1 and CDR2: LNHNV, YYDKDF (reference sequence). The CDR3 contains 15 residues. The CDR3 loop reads CATSRVPGGTTEAFF. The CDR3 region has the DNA TGTGCCACCAGCAGAGTTCCGGGAGGGACGACTGAAGCTTTCTTT.

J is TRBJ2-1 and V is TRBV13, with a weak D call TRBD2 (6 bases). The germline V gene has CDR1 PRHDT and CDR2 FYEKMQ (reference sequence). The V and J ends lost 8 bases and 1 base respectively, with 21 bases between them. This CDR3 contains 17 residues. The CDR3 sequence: CASSGGGFAKSYNEQFF. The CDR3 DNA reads TGTGCCAGCTCAGGAGGAGGGTTTGCCAAATCCTACAATGAGCAGTTCTTC.

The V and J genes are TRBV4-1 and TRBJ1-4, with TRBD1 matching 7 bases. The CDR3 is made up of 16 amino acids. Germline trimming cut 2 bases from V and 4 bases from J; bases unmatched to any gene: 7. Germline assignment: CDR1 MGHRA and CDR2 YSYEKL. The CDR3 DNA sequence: TGCGCCAGCAGCCAACCCCGGGACAGAGATAATGAAAAACTGTTTTTT. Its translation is CASSQPRDRDNEKLFF.

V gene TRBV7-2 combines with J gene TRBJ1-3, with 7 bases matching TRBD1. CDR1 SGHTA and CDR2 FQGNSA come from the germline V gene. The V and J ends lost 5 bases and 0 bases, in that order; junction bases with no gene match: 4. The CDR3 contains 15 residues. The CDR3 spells CASSQDRTSGNTIYF. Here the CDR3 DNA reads TGTGCCAGCAGCCAGGACAGGACCTCTGGAAACACCATATATTTT.